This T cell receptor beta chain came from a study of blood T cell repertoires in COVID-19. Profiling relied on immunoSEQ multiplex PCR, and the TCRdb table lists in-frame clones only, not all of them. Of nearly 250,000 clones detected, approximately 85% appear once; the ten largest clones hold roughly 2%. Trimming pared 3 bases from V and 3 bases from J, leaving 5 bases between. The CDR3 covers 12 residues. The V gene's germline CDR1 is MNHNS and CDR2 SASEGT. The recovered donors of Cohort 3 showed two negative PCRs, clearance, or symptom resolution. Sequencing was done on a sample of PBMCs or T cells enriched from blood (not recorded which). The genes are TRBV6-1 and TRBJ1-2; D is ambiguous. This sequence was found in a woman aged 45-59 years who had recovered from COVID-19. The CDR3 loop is CASSEGHYGYTF. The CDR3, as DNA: TGTGCCAGCAGTGAGGGCCACTATGGCTACACCTTC.